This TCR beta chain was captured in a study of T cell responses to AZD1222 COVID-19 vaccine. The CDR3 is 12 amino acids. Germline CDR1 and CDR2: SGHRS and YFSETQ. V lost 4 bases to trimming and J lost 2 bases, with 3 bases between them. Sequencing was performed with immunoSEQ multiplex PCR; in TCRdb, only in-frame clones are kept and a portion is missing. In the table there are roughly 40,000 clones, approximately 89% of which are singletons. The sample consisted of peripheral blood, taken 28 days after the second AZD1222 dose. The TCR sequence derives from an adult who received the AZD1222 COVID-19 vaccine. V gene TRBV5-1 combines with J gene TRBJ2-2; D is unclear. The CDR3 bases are TGCGCCAGCAGCCTTAACACCGGGGAGCTGTTTTTT. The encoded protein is CASSLNTGELFF.